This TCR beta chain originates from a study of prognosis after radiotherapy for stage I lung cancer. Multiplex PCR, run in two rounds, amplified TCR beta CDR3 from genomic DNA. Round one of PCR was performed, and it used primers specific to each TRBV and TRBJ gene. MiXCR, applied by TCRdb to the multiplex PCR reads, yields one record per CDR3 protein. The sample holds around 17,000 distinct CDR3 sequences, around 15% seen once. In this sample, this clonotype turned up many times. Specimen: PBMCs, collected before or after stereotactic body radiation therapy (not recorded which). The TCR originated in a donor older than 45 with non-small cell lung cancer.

The CDR3 loop reads CASSWASGGKDTQYF. The DNA of the CDR3 is TGCGCCAGCAGCTGGGCCAGCGGGGGGAAAGATACGCAGTATTTT. The chain recombines TRBV5-1 with TRBJ2-3; 9 bases align to TRBD2. Germline loops: CDR1 SGHRS, CDR2 YFSETQ. Trimming removed 3 bases from V and 5 bases from J; junction bases left unmatched: 7. This CDR3 region has 15 residues.